This TCR beta chain was recovered during a study of T cell responses to AZD1222 COVID-19 vaccine. General observations from the study: Targets within unmutated variant regions were reportedly found for nearly half of spike-specific TCRs. The study identified only six AZD1222 recipients as seropositive at baseline. Researchers took repertoire samples only after the peak T cell response had come.

As regards this clone: What it binds is not known.

Produced via immunoSEQ multiplex PCR; TCRdb's table is partial and in-frame only. The sample contains around 200,000 clones, around nine tenths of which appear only once. Germline CDR1 SGHTA, CDR2 FQGNSA. The CDR3 length is 16 residues. V was pared by 4 bases and J by 1 base, with 16 bases between. The sequenced sample was peripheral blood, obtained on day 0 of AZD1222 vaccination. The chain combines TRBV7-2 with TRBJ1-1; no firm D call. This sequence was found in an adult in good health. Written as DNA, the CDR3 is TGTGCCAGCAGCTCGGAGGTCCAGCGAGGGAACACTGAAGCTTTCTTT. Its translation: CASSSEVQRGNTEAFF.